A single sample is the source of the 19 T cell receptor beta chains below, sequenced in a study of T cells in Graves' hyperthyroidism and ophthalmopathy (dated by TCRdb to about 2019). Library creation used multiplex PCR. The data were produced on an Illumina HiSeq 2000. The TCR beta CDR3 regions were amplified from the RNA transcripts. The TCR CDR3 was subjected to a first round of RT-PCR using the HTBI primer set and the Qiagen OneStep RT-PCR kit. In TCRdb, the public reads were trimmed at Q25 with fastp and aligned with MiXCR, with productive beta chains retained. Identical CDR3 proteins give one entry, which carries the most common genes and DNA. For this sample there are around 620,000 distinct CDR3 sequences; approximately 44% appear just once. The leading ten clones occupy under 20% of the sample. The sequenced sample consisted of peripheral blood or thyroid tissue (not recorded which). The receptors were gathered from an adult woman with Graves' disease, either hyperthyroidism or ophthalmopathy (not recorded which).

In its sample, this clonotype was seen many times. The chain employs TRBV29-1 and TRBJ1-2; D may be TRBD1 (6 bases). The ends were cut back, 7 bases at V and 5 bases at J, with 17 bases in the middle. This CDR3 is built from 13 residues. Germline CDR1 is SQVTM and CDR2 is ANQGSEA. CDR3: CSAPQGKEYGYTF. In nucleotides, the CDR3 is TGCAGCGCCCCACAGGGAAAAGAGTATGGCTACACCTTC.

In this sample, this clonotype turned up once. The gene calls are TRBV29-1 and TRBJ2-7; D perhaps matches TRBD2 (5 bases). CDR3 length equals 12 residues. In germline, CDR1 is SQVTM, CDR2 ANQGSEA. V was cut by 7 bases and J by 3 bases, with 13 bases left in between. This chain's CDR3 is CSGGPEDYEQYF. The CDR3 region has the DNA TGCAGCGGAGGGCCAGAGGACTACGAGCAGTACTTC.

The chain has TRBV20-1 and TRBJ1-6; 9 bases agree with TRBD1. Germline CDR1 and CDR2: DFQATT and SNEGSKA (reference sequence). The CDR3 is made up of 15 amino acids. J gave up 7 bases and V 5 bases, and 9 bases lay outside the gene matches. CDR3 residues: CSAPVPGQGNSPLHF. CDR3 sequence (DNA): TGCAGTGCTCCAGTACCGGGACAGGGCAATTCACCCCTCCACTTT.

In its sample, this clonotype was seen many times. The rearrangement links TRBV7-2 to TRBJ2-7; D is unresolved. Trimming shortened V by 3 bases and J by 0 bases, and 6 bases separated the two germline ends. Per germline, CDR1 SGHTA and CDR2 FQGNSA. There are 13 residues in the CDR3. The CDR3 nucleotides read TGTGCCAGCAGCTTCCCCAGCTCCTACGAGCAGTACTTC. Translating it yields CASSFPSSYEQYF.

The V gene is TRBV19, the J gene TRBJ1-1; 7 bases are shared with TRBD1. The CDR3 length is 15 residues. From germline, CDR1 is LNHDA and CDR2 SQIVND (reference sequence). The ends lost 9 bases at V and 2 bases at J; junction bases unmatched: 12. DNA for the CDR3: TGTGCCAGCAGGGCCCGACAGGGTGGCAACACTGAAGCTTTCTTT. This sequence encodes CASRARQGGNTEAFF.

This clonotype was found a few times. This chain uses TRBV28 with TRBJ1-1, with D unclear. Germline V gene sequence: CDR1 MDHEN, CDR2 SYDVKM. The ends were cut back, 3 bases at V and 0 bases at J, with 8 bases in the middle. CDR3 size: 14 residues. CDR3 sequence reads: CASSFWEMNTEAFF. DNA for the CDR3: TGTGCCAGCAGTTTTTGGGAAATGAACACTGAAGCTTTCTTT.

Many counts were recorded for this clonotype. This rearrangement joins TRBV7-9 to TRBJ2-7; no firm D call. The CDR3 loop spans 12 amino acids. Germline loops: CDR1 SEHNR, CDR2 FQNEAQ (reference sequence). V lost 2 bases and J 6 bases, leaving 8 bases between the germline ends. The DNA for the CDR3 is TGTGCCAGCAGCTTAAAGGGTGTCGAGCAGTACTTC. This encodes CASSLKGVEQYF. The complete variable domain, with remaining parts taken from reference TRBV7-9 and TRBJ2-7, reads DTGVSQNPRHKITKRGQNVTFRCDPISEHNRLYWYRQTLGQGPEFLTYFQNEAQLEKSRLLSDRFSAERPKGSFSTLEIQRTEQGDSAMYLCASSLKGVEQYFGPGTRLTVT.

This clonotype was observed at least ten times. The chain is built from TRBV7-8 and TRBJ1-5, with no clear D. In germline, CDR1 is SGHVS, CDR2 FQNEAQ. The ends were cut back, 5 bases at V and 0 bases at J, with 11 bases in the middle. The CDR3 has 15 amino acids. The CDR3 loop is CASSHRYVSNQPQHF. The CDR3 nucleotides read TGTGCCAGCAGCCACCGTTATGTTAGCAATCAGCCCCAGCATTTT. The whole variable domain, remainder taken from reference TRBV7-8 and TRBJ1-5, is GAGVSQSPRYKVAKRGQDVALRCDPISGHVSLFWYQQALGQGPEFLTYFQNEAQLDKSGLPSDRFFAERPEGSVSTLKIQRTQQEDSAVYLCASSHRYVSNQPQHFGDGTRLSIL.

V usage is TRBV9 and J usage is TRBJ2-7; unclear D gene. Germline V gene sequence: CDR1 SGDLS, CDR2 YYNGEE. This CDR3 has 14 amino acids. The V gene lost 0 bases and the J gene lost 2 bases, with 9 bases spanning the gap. CDR3 region: CASSVAVGTYEQYF. The CDR3 DNA follows: TGTGCCAGCAGCGTAGCTGTAGGAACCTACGAGCAGTACTTC.

The chain joins TRBV7-2 to TRBJ2-2, with a weak D call TRBD1 (5 bases). This CDR3 comprises 15 residues. V lost 5 bases, J lost 1 base, and 11 bases lay in between. Per germline, CDR1 SGHTA and CDR2 FQGNSA. As DNA, the CDR3 is TGTGCCAGCAGCCGTTCAGACAGGAACACCGGGGAGCTGTTTTTT. Amino acids: CASSRSDRNTGELFF.

This sequence joins TRBV19 and TRBJ1-1; D not certain. The V end was cut by 10 bases, the J end by 4 bases, with 10 bases between. Germline loops: CDR1 LNHDA, CDR2 SQIVND (reference sequence). The CDR3 is 11 amino acids. The CDR3 nucleotides read TGTGCCACCCGCAAGGGCACTGAAGCTTTCTTT. Translating it yields CATRKGTEAFF. The variable domain in full, completed from reference TRBV19 and TRBJ1-1, reads DGGITQSPKYLFRKEGQNVTLSCEQNLNHDAMYWYRQDPGQGLRLIYYSQIVNDFQKGDIAEGYSVSREKKESFPLTVTSAQKNPTAFYLCATRKGTEAFFGQGTRLTVV.

The chain couples TRBV7-9 to TRBJ2-3; tentatively, D is TRBD2 (6 bases). Trimming left V 11 bases short and J 4 bases short, with 19 bases between. CDR1 is SEHNR and CDR2 is FQNEAQ in the germline V gene (reference sequence). This CDR3 is 14 amino acids long. The CDR3 sequence: CAVRGGSGADTQYF. The CDR3 DNA is TGTGCCGTCAGAGGCGGTAGCGGAGCAGATACGCAGTATTTT.

This chain joins TRBV7-2 and TRBJ1-6, with D perhaps matching TRBD1 (6 bases). The V end was cut by 0 bases, the J end by 13 bases, with 10 bases between. The CDR3 totals 13 residues. Germline assignment: CDR1 SGHTA and CDR2 FQGNSA. Here the CDR3 DNA reads TGTGCCAGCAGCTTAGCCGCGCAGGGGCCCCTCCACTTT. Encoded protein: CASSLAAQGPLHF.

In its sample, this clonotype was seen many times. This sequence joins TRBV20-1 and TRBJ2-2, with 13 positions matching TRBD2. The germline CDR1 and CDR2 sequences are DFQATT and SNEGSKA (reference sequence). This CDR3 is built from 17 residues. Losses at the gene ends were 6 bases for V and 8 bases for J; bases not matched to a gene: 15. This CDR3 is CSATAPWTSGGAGELFF. The DNA for the CDR3 is TGCAGTGCAACAGCTCCTTGGACTAGCGGGGGCGCAGGGGAGCTGTTTTTT.

The rearrangement links TRBV14 to TRBJ1-3; 7 nucleotides match TRBD1. The CDR3 is made up of 14 amino acids. J lost 7 bases, V lost 1 base, and 4 bases had no gene match. Germline-derived CDR1 and CDR2 are SGHDN and FVKESK. DNA of the CDR3: TGTGCCAGCAGCCAAGGGGGACAGACGAACACCATATATTTT. It translates to CASSQGGQTNTIYF.

This clonotype was observed a handful of times. V is TRBV20-1 and J is TRBJ2-7; 9 nucleotides line up with TRBD1. The CDR3 sequence is 14 residues long. Germline V lookup: CDR1 DFQATT, CDR2 SNEGSKA (reference sequence). The junction had 9 bases not matched to a gene; V was cut back by 3 bases and J by 6 bases. The CDR3 loop reads CSASRGQGYGEQYF. CDR3 nucleotides: TGCAGTGCTAGTAGGGGACAGGGCTACGGCGAGCAGTACTTC.

This clonotype was observed many times. The genes are TRBV7-2 and TRBJ1-1, with D unclear. From germline, CDR1 is SGHTA and CDR2 FQGNSA. The V and J ends lost 3 bases and 6 bases respectively, with 17 bases between them. The CDR3 runs to 15 residues. The CDR3 loop reads CASSFQAGIRAEAFF. CDR3 sequence (DNA): TGTGCCAGCAGCTTCCAAGCAGGAATACGGGCTGAAGCTTTCTTT.

This clonotype occurred many times. The CDR3 sequence: CASSLGTTETQYF. CDR3 in DNA: TGTGCCAGCAGCCTAGGGACTACCGAGACCCAGTACTTC. This chain connects TRBV28 to TRBJ2-5, with 7 bases aligning to TRBD2. CDR3 length: 13 residues. The V gene end was trimmed by 6 bases and the J gene end by 5 bases; junction bases not matched to a gene: 6. CDR1 and CDR2 (germline): MDHEN, SYDVKM.

Ten or more counts support this clonotype. V gene TRBV7-4 combines with J gene TRBJ1-1, with a tentative D call TRBD1 (5 bases). The CDR3 extends over 17 amino acids. The germline V gene encodes CDR1 SGHVT and CDR2 SQSDAQ. V was pared by 1 base and J by 2 bases, with 17 bases between. For the CDR3, the DNA is TGTGCCAGCAGCTTAGGGCCCGGGACTCACGATAACACTGAAGCTTTCTTT. Its translation: CASSLGPGTHDNTEAFF.